This entry concerns a single T cell receptor beta chain. The clone's antigen remains unknown. Base qualities were left out, and no much larger clone turns up one base away. The data were taken from a study of T cells after posttransplantation cyclophosphamide (dated by TCRdb to about 2016). Background for the entire study: T cell repertoire reconstitution was tracked by TRB sequencing after myeloablative bone marrow transplantation in which posttransplantation cyclophosphamide was used as GVHD prophylaxis. Samples from some 32 PTCy-treated patients and 16 related bone marrow donors of those patients were subjected to antigen receptor sequencing. Public TRB sequences were compared against a database of over 3,000 sequences linked to responses to pathogens, tumor antigens, self-antigens and alloantigens. Blood from all 30 or so PTCy patients who had 1-year posttransplant specimens underwent TRB sequencing. TRA and TRB clonality were tightly correlated in 9 or 10 samples, so subsequent TCR analyses focused on TRB only. TRB sequencing was also done on up to about 3 additional blood samples from 2 to 5.2 years after transplant in 3 patients, and on pretransplant blood from 4 patients.

On the day of marrow donation, related bone marrow donors gave peripheral blood samples. Viable CD3+CD4+ or CD3+CD8+ cells that were CCR7+CD45RA+CD45RO-CD95-CD27+CD28+ were classified as naive T cells. Mononuclear cells from peripheral blood and bone marrow were separated by Ficoll-Hypaque density centrifugation and then cryopreserved. Sorting of CD4+ and CD8+ T cells, including naive and memory subsets, was performed by FACS on a FACSAria II. Based on the germline V gene, the CDR1 and CDR2 sequences are SGHVS and FNYEAQ. Trimming removed 3 bases from V and 7 bases from J; the gene matches leave 7 bases unexplained. CDR3 length: 15 amino acids, cysteine to phenylalanine. Left in the record is the CDR3 DNA by itself, 45 bases read in frame from the first base. Broad study findings and their caveats: The TRB repertoires of T cells infiltrating skin or GI tract showed only limited overlap with the TRB repertoires of T cells in blood. At 1-2 months, donor-recipient similarity was low but rose over the first year, and the later blood repertoires were often dominated by donor CD8+ memory clones. Across the roughly 48 patients, TRB clonality was highly associated with recipient CMV seropositivity and CMV reactivation, and diversity with PTCy was similar to that in the CNI/methotrexate controls.

TRB sequencing used genomic DNA with the immunoSEQ assay at survey resolution or the hsTCRB kit. The authors' pipeline ran thus. The immunoSEQ software handled the initial read processing, while the LymphoSeq R package was used for the repertoire analyses. Clonality was computed as 1 minus normalized Shannon entropy; Gini coefficient was also calculated for each TRB dataset. Phenotypes of unsorted samples were inferred by mapping TRB sequences from sorted subsets of the recipient or donor onto the same recipient's unsorted samples. TCRdb limited this immuneACCESS table to in-frame rearrangements with V and J called. A share of clones is missing; checked studies link under half to unresolved V genes, and the rest is unexplained. V and J calls and clone size are those listed in that table; D and trimming were worked out from the DNA. Within this sample are roughly 21,000 clones, with around 98% of them counted one time only. Under 0.15% of the sample rests with the top ten.

The sample was naive CD8+ T cells sorted from PBMCs. The clonotype comes from a man between 35 and 55 years old in good health, CMV-negative, and a related stem cell transplant donor. The V and J segments used are TRBV7-6 and TRBJ2-1; 9 bases in the junction line up with TRBD2. The CDR3 protein sequence reads: CASSFLAGPLNEQFF. The nucleotide sequence is given as TGTGCCAGCAGCTTCCTAGCGGGACCGTTAAATGAGCAGTTCTTC.